One and the same sample provided the 7 T cell receptor beta chains below, sequenced in a study of chemoradiotherapy in HPV16-positive cancers. Data came from immunoSEQ multiplex PCR; TCRdb stores just in-frame clones and leaves some out. In the table there are 11,000 or so clones, 60% to 85% of which are singletons. The sample was taken from a patient who underwent chemoradiotherapy. Every receptor here comes from a human donor with HPV-associated anogenital cancer.

The V gene is TRBV19, the J gene TRBJ2-1; 14 bases match TRBD2. The CDR3 runs to 15 residues. V lost 6 bases and J lost 8; bases outside the gene matches: 6. Germline assignment: CDR1 LNHDA and CDR2 SQIVND (reference sequence). CDR3 sequence reads: CASSQGTSGSDEQFF. CDR3 DNA: TGTGCCAGTAGCCAAGGGACTAGCGGGAGTGATGAGCAGTTCTTC.

The chain is built from TRBV11-2 and TRBJ2-1; D might be TRBD1 (5 bases). CDR3 length: 16 residues. Trimming removed 1 base from V and 8 bases from J, with 18 bases in between. CDR1 SGHAT and CDR2 FQNNGV come from the germline V gene. The CDR3 region is CASSLGLRSQGDEQFF. The CDR3 DNA follows: TGTGCCAGCAGCTTAGGGCTACGGTCTCAAGGGGATGAGCAGTTCTTC.

J is TRBJ2-5 and V is TRBV7-2; no firm D call. The end of the DNA is better explained by TRBJ2-7, so the J call may be wrong. This CDR3 comprises 14 residues. CDR1 is SGHTA and CDR2 is FQGNSA in the germline V gene. CDR3 sequence: CASSLAASPNEQYF. The CDR3, as DNA: TGTGCCAGCAGCTTAGCCGCCAGCCCCAACGAGCAGTACTTC.

J is TRBJ1-2 and V is TRBV27, with 9 bases aligning to TRBD1. Germline V lookup: CDR1 MNHEY, CDR2 SMNVEV (reference sequence). This CDR3 contains 15 residues. The V gene end was trimmed by 3 bases and the J gene end by 6 bases; junction bases not matched to a gene: 8. The chain's CDR3 is CASSLLGQGEDGYTF. The CDR3 nucleotides read TGTGCCAGCAGTTTGTTGGGACAGGGTGAGGATGGCTACACCTTC.

By share, this clone counts as medium-sized. The J gene is TRBJ2-5, the V gene TRBV11-1; no clear D. Trimming stripped 5 bases from V and 0 bases from J, with 10 bases between. The V gene's germline CDR1 is SGHAT and CDR2 FQDESV (reference sequence). This CDR3 is built from 14 residues. CDR3 residues: CASSTDTYQETQYF. The CDR3 DNA is TGTGCCAGCAGCACCGACACGTACCAAGAGACCCAGTACTTC. Using reference TRBV11-1 and TRBJ2-5 for the parts outside the CDR3, the full variable domain is EAEVAQSPRYKITEKSQAVAFWCDPISGHATLYWYRQILGQGPELLVQFQDESVVDDSQLPKDRFSAERLKGVDSTLKIQPAELGDSAMYLCASSTDTYQETQYFGPGTRLLVL.

This sequence joins TRBV6-4 and TRBJ2-3, with 7 bases lining up with TRBD1. J lost 3 bases, V lost 3 bases, and 0 bases had no gene match. Germline CDR1 and CDR2: MRHNA and SNTAGT. This CDR3 is built from 13 residues. The CDR3 spells CASSETGTDTQYF. CDR3 in DNA: TGTGCCAGCAGTGAGACAGGGACAGATACGCAGTATTTT.

The V gene is TRBV11-2, the J gene TRBJ1-4, with D perhaps TRBD1 (5 bases). The V gene's germline CDR1 is SGHAT and CDR2 FQNNGV. The CDR3 extends over 13 amino acids. Between the trimmed V and J ends, which lost 5 bases and 4 bases, there was a span of 8 bases. CDR3 DNA: TGTGCCAGCAGCGCGGGACGTAATGAAAAACTGTTTTTT. It codes for CASSAGRNEKLFF.